These 11 T cell receptor beta chains were all obtained from the same sample, sequenced in a study of blood T cell repertoires in COVID-19. The data were produced by immunoSEQ multiplex PCR, yet TCRdb's version contains in-frame clones alone and is incomplete. The sample holds approximately 300,000 clones, roughly 90% seen once. Sequencing used peripheral blood. These receptors came from a woman in her 30s with COVID-19, enrolled during active disease.

In its sample, this clone was seen a few times. This sequence joins TRBV10-2 and TRBJ1-1; D is perhaps TRBD1 (5 bases). This CDR3 is built from 14 residues. Deletions cut 7 bases from V and 0 bases from J, with 12 bases between. The germline V gene has CDR1 WSHSY and CDR2 SAAADI. CDR3 in DNA: TGCGCCAGCACTAGGACAAGCATGAACACTGAAGCTTTCTTT. Translation gives CASTRTSMNTEAFF.

V gene TRBV5-4 combines with J gene TRBJ2-1; 9 nucleotides agree with TRBD2. V lost 4 bases to trimming and J lost 2 bases; unmatched junction nucleotides: 4. Germline CDR1 reads SGHNT; CDR2 reads YYREEE (reference sequence). This CDR3 spans 15 amino acids. For the CDR3, the DNA is TGTGCCAGCAGCCACTCTAGCGGGACCTACAATGAGCAGTTCTTC. Protein: CASSHSSGTYNEQFF.

This clone was detected only once. The chain couples TRBV15 to TRBJ1-1; TRBD1 agrees at 9 bases. The CDR3 length is 15 residues. Germline V gene lookup returns CDR1 LNHNV and CDR2 YYDKDF (reference sequence). Trimming cost V 3 bases and J 5 bases; bases outside gene matches: 7. The CDR3: CATSRGDREWTEAFF. Written as DNA, the CDR3 is TGTGCCACCAGCAGGGGGGACAGGGAATGGACTGAAGCTTTCTTT.

CDR3: CASSLAMLAGVHEQFF. The CDR3 region has the DNA TGTGCCAGCAGCTTGGCCATGCTAGCGGGAGTCCATGAGCAGTTCTTC. The V gene is TRBV5-4, the J gene TRBJ2-1, with 10 bases aligning to TRBD2. Germline V gene lookup returns CDR1 SGHNT and CDR2 YYREEE (reference sequence). This CDR3 is built from 16 residues. J was trimmed by 8 bases and V by 0 bases; bases with no gene match: 8.

V is TRBV5-1 and J is TRBJ1-1; TRBD1 aligns across 12 bases. Germline trimming cut 2 bases from V and 3 bases from J; bases unmatched to any gene: 5. The CDR3 runs to 16 residues. Per the germline V gene, CDR1 is SGHRS and CDR2 is YFSETQ. CDR3 region: CASSFGTGGKDTEAFF. In DNA form, the CDR3 reads TGCGCCAGCAGCTTTGGGACAGGGGGCAAGGACACTGAAGCTTTCTTT.

The chain couples TRBV2 to TRBJ2-7, with 8 bases fitting TRBD1. This CDR3 contains 16 residues. The germline V gene has CDR1 SNHLY and CDR2 FYNNEI. The junction had 8 bases not matched to a gene; V was cut back by 2 bases and J by 2 bases. The CDR3 here is CASSERRDRFPYEQYF. The CDR3 DNA sequence: TGTGCCAGCAGTGAACGGCGGGACAGGTTCCCCTACGAGCAGTACTTC. The full variable domain, completed using reference TRBV2 and TRBJ2-7, is EPEVTQTPSHQVTQMGQEVILRCVPISNHLYFYWYRQILGQKVEFLVSFYNNEISEKSEIFDDQFSVERPDGSNFTLKIRSTKLEDSAMYFCASSERRDRFPYEQYFGPGTRLTVT.

This chain connects TRBV6-5 to TRBJ1-5, with 7 bases fitting TRBD1. Germline V lookup: CDR1 MNHEY, CDR2 SVGAGI. This CDR3 contains 15 residues. With 6 bases clipped from V and 0 bases from J, the junction kept 5 bases outside the gene matches. CDR3 nucleotides: TGTGCCAGCAGCTGGACAGGAGATAGCAATCAGCCCCAGCATTTT. Protein: CASSWTGDSNQPQHF.

This clone was found a few times. This chain connects TRBV9 to TRBJ1-1, with D unresolved. With 3 bases removed from V and 9 bases from J, the gap between germline ends came to 21 bases. Germline CDR1 and CDR2: SGDLS and YYNGEE. The CDR3 is 15 amino acids. This CDR3 is CASSEEPTVKVKAFF. The DNA for the CDR3 is TGTGCCAGCAGCGAAGAGCCCACAGTTAAGGTTAAAGCTTTCTTT.

The chain recombines TRBV6-5 with TRBJ1-6; 10 positions agree with TRBD1. Germline loops: CDR1 MNHEY, CDR2 SVGAGI. The CDR3 loop spans 14 amino acids. J was trimmed by 9 bases and V by 8 bases; bases with no gene match: 7. This CDR3 reads CASASGQGSSPLHF. For the CDR3, the DNA is TGTGCCAGCGCCTCGGGACAGGGGTCTTCACCCCTCCACTTT.

This sequence joins TRBV28 and TRBJ1-5; 10 bases map to TRBD1. The V gene end was trimmed by 6 bases and the J gene end by 0 bases; junction bases not matched to a gene: 11. There are 18 residues in the CDR3. The germline CDR1 and CDR2 sequences are MDHEN and SYDVKM. CDR3 loop: CASSNRDRGSYSNQPQHF. DNA for the CDR3: TGTGCCAGCAGCAACAGGGACAGGGGCTCTTATAGCAATCAGCCCCAGCATTTT.

This chain connects TRBV7-2 to TRBJ2-3; possibly TRBD2 for D (6 bases). The CDR3 totals 14 residues. CDR1 and CDR2 from the germline V gene are SGHTA and FQGNSA. V lost 3 bases, J lost 4 bases, and 11 bases lay in between. CDR3 sequence (DNA): TGTGCCAGCAGCTTTGGAGGGAGTTCAGATACGCAGTATTTT. Its translation is CASSFGGSSDTQYF. The full variable domain, rest sourced from reference TRBV7-2 and TRBJ2-3, is GAGVSQSPSNKVTEKGKDVELRCDPISGHTALYWYRQSLGQGLEFLIYFQGNSAPDKSGLPSDRFSAERTGGSVSTLTIQRTQQEDSAVYLCASSFGGSSDTQYFGPGTRLTVL.